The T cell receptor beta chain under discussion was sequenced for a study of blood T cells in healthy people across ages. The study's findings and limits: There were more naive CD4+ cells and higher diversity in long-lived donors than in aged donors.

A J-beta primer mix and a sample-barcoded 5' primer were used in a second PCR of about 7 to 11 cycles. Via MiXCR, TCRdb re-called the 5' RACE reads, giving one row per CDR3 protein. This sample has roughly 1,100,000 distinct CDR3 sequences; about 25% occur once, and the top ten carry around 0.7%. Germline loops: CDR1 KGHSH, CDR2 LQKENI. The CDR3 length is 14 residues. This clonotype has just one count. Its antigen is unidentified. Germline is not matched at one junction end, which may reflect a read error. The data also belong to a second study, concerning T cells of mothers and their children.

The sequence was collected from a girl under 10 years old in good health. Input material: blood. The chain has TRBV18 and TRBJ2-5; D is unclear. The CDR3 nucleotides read TGTGCCAGCTCACTCCCTGGGTTGGTCGATGAGCAGTTCTTT. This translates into CASSLPGLVDEQFF.